The present TCR beta chain was sequenced within a study of blood T cells in healthy people across ages. Study-wide background: There was about one barcoded beta molecule captured by template switching per two T cells.

A J-beta primer mix and a sample-barcoded 5' primer were used in a second PCR of about 6 to 12 cycles. Every molecule of cDNA carried a tag from a template-switch adaptor with 12 random nucleotides. Using its own MiXCR run on the 5' RACE reads, TCRdb lists one record per CDR3 protein. The sample has about 1,400,000 distinct CDR3 sequences; roughly 40% are singletons. The sequence was collected from a woman under 30 in good health. Sequenced input: blood.

The CDR3 sequence is CASTKETGLADRRTGELFF. CDR3 nucleotides: TGTGCCAGCACTAAAGAAACGGGACTAGCGGACAGAAGGACCGGGGAGCTGTTTTTT. The chain joins TRBV4-2 to TRBJ2-2; 11 bases are a match to TRBD2. This CDR3 region has 19 residues. With 7 bases clipped from V and 5 bases from J, the junction kept 18 bases outside the gene matches. The V gene's germline CDR1 is LGHNA and CDR2 YNFKEQ.